This T cell receptor beta chain originates from a study of CD8+ T cells in alopecia areata. Study information: Treated patients were dosed with oral tofacitinib, taking 5 to 10 mg twice daily. The drug, tofacitinib, lasted 6 to 18 months, followed by 6 months off drug. Severity scoring for treated patients was based on the percentage of affected scalp area.

Turning to this clone: Its specificity is unknown.

Once RNA had been extracted, it was reverse transcribed into cDNA to act as the sequencing template. Profiled with immunoSEQ multiplex PCR; TCRdb holds only in-frame clones, not every one. This sample has 150,000 to 250,000 clones, with 58% found just once. Study-level points and caveats: With one nonresponder, baseline CD8+ expansion's link to response remains uncertain.

This CDR3 comprises 14 residues. V shed 7 bases and J shed 5 bases, with 15 bases lying between them. Germline-derived CDR1 and CDR2 are LNHDA and SQIVND (reference sequence). As to treatment: oral pan-JAK inhibitor, 5-10 mg twice daily. The receptor's source is a human donor with alopecia areata. The sequencing used CD4+ T cells sorted from blood, collected at week 24, from a patient treated with tofacitinib. The chain recombines TRBV19 with TRBJ1-5, with D possibly being TRBD1 (5 bases). CDR3 coding DNA: TGTGCCAGTACCTCCCCCAGGGTGTATCAGCCCCAGCATTTT. Amino acid sequence: CASTSPRVYQPQHF.